One and the same sample provided the 6 T cell receptor beta chains below, sequenced in a study. MiXCR was run by TCRdb on the 5' RACE reads, yielding one entry per CDR3 protein. The data contain about 64,000 distinct CDR3 sequences, under 25% of them singletons. Sequencing was done on a sample of memory CD4+ T cells sorted from a lymph node. Subset meaning: memory CD4+ T cells, CD4+CD45RO+CD25-. All receptors come from a female donor with breast cancer.

The chain combines TRBV7-2 with TRBJ1-2; 7 nucleotides line up with TRBD1. The CDR3 runs 15 residues. Trimming at V came to 1 base and at J to 4 bases, leaving 6 bases not matched to a gene. Germline V gene lookup returns CDR1 SGHTA and CDR2 FQGNSA. The CDR3 loop reads CASSLEYQGGYGYTF. DNA of the CDR3: TGTGCCAGCAGCTTAGAGTATCAGGGGGGCTATGGCTACACCTTC.

The chain recombines TRBV9 with TRBJ2-2; D remains ambiguous. The CDR3 extends over 14 amino acids. Per the germline V gene, CDR1 is SGDLS and CDR2 is YYNGEE. V was pared by 0 bases and J by 5 bases, with 8 bases between. Here the CDR3 DNA reads TGTGCCAGCAGCGTAGACACTTATACCGGGGAGCTGTTTTTT. Translated, it gives CASSVDTYTGELFF.

This clonotype is termed medium-sized (0.01 to 0.1%). The V gene is TRBV20-1, the J gene TRBJ1-1; no firm D call. Looked up from germline, CDR1 is DFQATT and CDR2 is SNEGSKA (reference sequence). This CDR3 contains 12 residues. V lost 5 bases and J lost 4, with 11 bases in between. The CDR3 sequence is CSALRGLTEAFF. In DNA, the CDR3 is TGCAGTGCTTTGAGAGGACTCACTGAAGCTTTCTTT.

The chain recombines TRBV27 with TRBJ2-5; TRBD2 matches 11 bases. Germline CDR1 and CDR2: MNHEY and SMNVEV (reference sequence). This CDR3 contains 14 residues. V lost 4 bases and J lost 5; bases outside the gene matches: 3. CDR3 DNA: TGTGCCAGCAGTTCACTAGCGGGAGTTGAGACCCAGTACTTC. Its protein product is CASSSLAGVETQYF.

The rearrangement uses TRBV5-6 and TRBJ1-2, with D perhaps matching TRBD1 (5 bases). The CDR3 is 14 amino acids. With 0 bases removed from V and 8 bases from J, the gap between germline ends came to 14 bases. Germline CDR1 and CDR2: SGHDT and YYEEEE. In DNA form, the CDR3 reads TGTGCCAGCAGCTTGGTCGGGGGATCGGGCGGCTACACCTTC. Translated, it gives CASSLVGGSGGYTF. The full variable domain, with the rest looked up from reference TRBV5-6 and TRBJ1-2, is DAGVTQSPTHLIKTRGQQVTLRCSPKSGHDTVSWYQQALGQGPQFIFQYYEEEERQRGNFPDRFSGHQFPNYSSELNVNALLLGDSALYLCASSLVGGSGGYTFGSGTRLTVV.

The table lists this clonotype with a few counts. The chain has TRBV27 and TRBJ1-1, with D possibly matching TRBD1 (5 bases). The germline V gene encodes CDR1 MNHEY and CDR2 SMNVEV (reference sequence). Trimming cost V 8 bases and J 2 bases, with 12 bases left between them. CDR3 length: 13 residues. The CDR3 DNA reads TGTGCCAGCGGACAAAACTTTAACACTGAAGCTTTCTTT. It codes for CASGQNFNTEAFF.